This is a list of T cell receptor beta chains from one sample in a study of blood T cells in healthy people across ages. From the 5' RACE reads, TCRdb called clonotypes with MiXCR, one entry per CDR3 protein. The data show around 1,500,000 distinct CDR3 sequences, 40% to 50% seen once. Sequencing was done on a sample of blood. The receptor set was obtained from a woman between 18 and 29 years old in good health. CDR3s include the opening cysteine and the closing phenylalanine or tryptophan. The order of the fields is clone size, V gene, D gene, J gene, CDR3 DNA, CDR3 protein. A D gene is named only where the DNA matches it firmly. Some rows mark clone size as missing; the rest say once, few, many or name a class of expanded clone.

abundance: NA; v_gene: TRBV29-1; d_gene: NA; j_gene: TRBJ1-3; CDR3nt: TGCAGCGTTGATGCAGGGGTTGGAAACACCATATATTTT; CDR3aa: CSVDAGVGNTIYF
abundance: few; v_gene: TRBV20-1; d_gene: NA; j_gene: TRBJ1-2; CDR3nt: TGCAGTGCTATGGGGGACGCCAACTATGGCTACACCTTC; CDR3aa: CSAMGDANYGYTF
abundance: NA; v_gene: TRBV6-6; d_gene: TRBD1; j_gene: TRBJ2-7; CDR3nt: TGTGCCAGTAGGGGGCTAACACACAACGAGCAGTACTTC; CDR3aa: CASRGLTHNEQYF
abundance: few; v_gene: TRBV12-3/TRBV12-4; d_gene: TRBD1; j_gene: TRBJ1-6; CDR3nt: TGTGCCAGCAGTTTAGCGCTGGGTGACAGGGAGAGCTCCTATAATTCACCCCTCCACTTT; CDR3aa: CASSLALGDRESSYNSPLHF
abundance: NA; v_gene: TRBV7-9; d_gene: NA; j_gene: TRBJ1-1; CDR3nt: TGTGCCAGCAGCACCTTCAGGGGAAGTAACACTGAAGCTTTCTTT; CDR3aa: CASSTFRGSNTEAFF
abundance: many; v_gene: TRBV2; d_gene: NA; j_gene: TRBJ2-1; CDR3nt: TGTGCCAGCAGGCCGGGACCTAACAATGAGCAGTTCTTC; CDR3aa: CASRPGPNNEQFF
abundance: NA; v_gene: TRBV6-5; d_gene: NA; j_gene: TRBJ1-6; CDR3nt: TGTGCCAGCAGTTACTCGGCACCCACACATAATTCACCCCTCCACTTT; CDR3aa: CASSYSAPTHNSPLHF
abundance: NA; v_gene: TRBV6-6; d_gene: NA; j_gene: TRBJ2-3; CDR3nt: TGTGCCAGCAGTCGGCCGGGAACTAGCACAGATACGCAGTATTTT; CDR3aa: CASSRPGTSTDTQYF
abundance: many; v_gene: TRBV10-3; d_gene: TRBD1; j_gene: TRBJ1-4; CDR3nt: TGTGCCATCAGTGAGTCGAGCGGGACAGAATATGAAAAACTGTTTTTT; CDR3aa: CAISESSGTEYEKLFF
abundance: NA; v_gene: TRBV20-1; d_gene: NA; j_gene: TRBJ2-5; CDR3nt: TGCAGTGCTAGAGACTGGGTTCAGGGGTACCAAGAGACCCAGTACTTC; CDR3aa: CSARDWVQGYQETQYF
abundance: few; v_gene: TRBV11-2; d_gene: NA; j_gene: TRBJ2-7; CDR3nt: TGTGCCAGCAGCTTAGGATCGGGGGCCAGCTCCTACGAGCAGTACTTC; CDR3aa: CASSLGSGASSYEQYF
abundance: NA; v_gene: TRBV6-2/TRBV6-3; d_gene: NA; j_gene: TRBJ1-2; CDR3nt: TGTGCCAGCAGTTACTCCTCCGGTCACTATGGCTACACCTTC; CDR3aa: CASSYSSGHYGYTF
abundance: few; v_gene: TRBV30; d_gene: NA; j_gene: TRBJ1-2; CDR3nt: TGTGCCTGGAAAATCCTTAACCCCTATGGCTACACCTTC; CDR3aa: CAWKILNPYGYTF
abundance: NA; v_gene: TRBV6-1; d_gene: NA; j_gene: TRBJ1-1; CDR3nt: TGTGCCAGCACCCTGGAAGTTAACACTGAAGCTTTCTTT; CDR3aa: CASTLEVNTEAFF
abundance: NA; v_gene: TRBV18; d_gene: NA; j_gene: TRBJ2-7; CDR3nt: TGTGCCAGCTCACCGTGGGGGGACATCATCTACGAGCAGTACTTC; CDR3aa: CASSPWGDIIYEQYF
abundance: few; v_gene: TRBV6-5; d_gene: NA; j_gene: TRBJ2-5; CDR3nt: TGTGCCAGCAGTTCTCAGGGTGGAAATGTGGAGACCCAGTACTTC; CDR3aa: CASSSQGGNVETQYF
abundance: NA; v_gene: TRBV12-3/TRBV12-4; d_gene: TRBD2; j_gene: TRBJ2-7; CDR3nt: TGTGCCAGCAGTTTGCAGACTAGCTTCTACGAGCAGTACTTC; CDR3aa: CASSLQTSFYEQYF
abundance: NA; v_gene: TRBV3-1; d_gene: TRBD2; j_gene: TRBJ2-7; CDR3nt: TGTGCCAGCAAACCGGGACTAGCGGGAGCCGCCGACGAGCAGTACTTC; CDR3aa: CASKPGLAGAADEQYF
abundance: NA; v_gene: TRBV12-3/TRBV12-4; d_gene: NA; j_gene: TRBJ1-2; CDR3nt: TGTGCCAGCAGCGCAACGAGCGGGGGGGCCTTAATCTATGGCTACACCTTC; CDR3aa: CASSATSGGALIYGYTF
abundance: NA; v_gene: TRBV5-1; d_gene: NA; j_gene: TRBJ2-7; CDR3nt: TGCGCCAGCAGCTTGGAGCAAAACTACAATGAGCAGTACTTC; CDR3aa: CASSLEQNYNEQYF
abundance: few; v_gene: TRBV7-2; d_gene: NA; j_gene: TRBJ2-1; CDR3nt: TGTGCCAGCAGCTTAGTTCCGGGGGCGGTAAATGAGCAGTTCTTC; CDR3aa: CASSLVPGAVNEQFF
abundance: once; v_gene: TRBV6-5; d_gene: NA; j_gene: TRBJ1-3; CDR3nt: TGTGCCAGCAGTGCGTCGGAAATCTCTGGAAACACCATATATTTT; CDR3aa: CASSASEISGNTIYF
abundance: NA; v_gene: TRBV5-1; d_gene: TRBD1; j_gene: TRBJ1-3; CDR3nt: TGCGCCAGCAGCTTGGCCGGTTCCTGGGCTTTACAGGGGGCTGGAAACACCATATATTTT; CDR3aa: CASSLAGSWALQGAGNTIYF
abundance: few; v_gene: TRBV11-2; d_gene: NA; j_gene: TRBJ1-2; CDR3nt: TGTGCCAGCAGCCTACCCGAGCAGGGGAACTATGGCTACACCTTC; CDR3aa: CASSLPEQGNYGYTF
abundance: NA; v_gene: TRBV20-1; d_gene: TRBD2; j_gene: TRBJ2-2; CDR3nt: TGCAGTGCTAGGAGCGGGAGGGCCAATAGGGAGCTGTTTTTT; CDR3aa: CSARSGRANRELFF
abundance: NA; v_gene: TRBV2; d_gene: TRBD2; j_gene: TRBJ2-3; CDR3nt: TGTGCCAGCAGCGGGGGACTAGGAGGGACAGATACGCAGTATTTT; CDR3aa: CASSGGLGGTDTQYF
abundance: few; v_gene: TRBV7-9; d_gene: NA; j_gene: TRBJ1-4; CDR3nt: TGTGCCAGCAGCTTAGACGTAGGTGAAAAACTGTTTTTT; CDR3aa: CASSLDVGEKLFF
abundance: NA; v_gene: TRBV6-6; d_gene: NA; j_gene: TRBJ1-4; CDR3nt: TGTGCCAGCACCAAGGGAGGAAAAGCAACTAATGAAAAACTGTTTTTT; CDR3aa: CASTKGGKATNEKLFF
abundance: few; v_gene: TRBV7-2; d_gene: NA; j_gene: TRBJ1-6; CDR3nt: TGTGCCAGCAGCTTAGCCGGAACCCCGACGGGCTATCGAATACGGGGGACCCTCCACTTT; CDR3aa: CASSLAGTPTGYRIRGTLHF
abundance: NA; v_gene: TRBV27; d_gene: NA; j_gene: TRBJ2-5; CDR3nt: TGTGCCAGCAGTTATGGCGGGGGCCTCCGAGAGACCCAGTACTTC; CDR3aa: CASSYGGGLRETQYF
abundance: few; v_gene: TRBV29-1; d_gene: NA; j_gene: TRBJ1-2; CDR3nt: TGCAGCGTTGAATCCGGGGAAAGGAGAGGGAGCACCTTC; CDR3aa: CSVESGERRGSTF
abundance: once; v_gene: TRBV6-5; d_gene: TRBD1; j_gene: TRBJ2-1; CDR3nt: TGTGCCAGCAGACGGATCAGGACAGGCCTGGGCAATGAGCAGTTCTTC; CDR3aa: CASRRIRTGLGNEQFF
abundance: few; v_gene: TRBV15; d_gene: TRBD1; j_gene: TRBJ2-5; CDR3nt: TGTGCCACCAGCAGACAACAGGGGGAAGAGACCCAGTACTTC; CDR3aa: CATSRQQGEETQYF
abundance: NA; v_gene: TRBV27; d_gene: TRBD2; j_gene: TRBJ2-7; CDR3nt: TGTGCCAGCAGTTTATTACAAGCGGGGGGAAGGAACGAGCAGTACTTC; CDR3aa: CASSLLQAGGRNEQYF
abundance: few; v_gene: TRBV27; d_gene: NA; j_gene: TRBJ2-7; CDR3nt: TGTGCCAGCAGTCCAGCAGGAGGCTTTGCCTACGAGCAGTACTTC; CDR3aa: CASSPAGGFAYEQYF
abundance: few; v_gene: TRBV28; d_gene: NA; j_gene: TRBJ2-5; CDR3nt: TGTGCCACAAGGGGCCGGGACTACCAAGAGACCCAGTACTTC; CDR3aa: CATRGRDYQETQYF
abundance: NA; v_gene: TRBV6-1; d_gene: TRBD2; j_gene: TRBJ2-1; CDR3nt: TGTGCCAGCAGTGTGGGGGGGACTCTAAATGAGCAGTTCTTC; CDR3aa: CASSVGGTLNEQFF
abundance: NA; v_gene: TRBV5-8; d_gene: TRBD1; j_gene: TRBJ1-1; CDR3nt: TGTGCCAGCAGCTTGACAGGGGGCTACATAGGAGGTGAAGCTTTCTTT; CDR3aa: CASSLTGGYIGGEAFF
abundance: once; v_gene: TRBV7-8; d_gene: NA; j_gene: TRBJ1-1; CDR3nt: TGTGCCAGCAGCCCCCATACAGGGAGCACTGAATCTTTCTTT; CDR3aa: CASSPHTGSTESFF
abundance: NA; v_gene: TRBV20-1; d_gene: NA; j_gene: TRBJ2-3; CDR3nt: TGCAGTGCTCGAATTGACCTTACAGATACGCAGTATTTT; CDR3aa: CSARIDLTDTQYF
abundance: NA; v_gene: TRBV6-6; d_gene: NA; j_gene: TRBJ1-5; CDR3nt: TGTGCCAGCAGTTACCCGGGGACCACCAATCAGCCCCAGCATTTT; CDR3aa: CASSYPGTTNQPQHF
abundance: few; v_gene: TRBV10-3; d_gene: TRBD1; j_gene: TRBJ1-4; CDR3nt: TGTGCCATCAGTGAGTCGGGGACAGGTTGGGAAAAACTGTTTTTT; CDR3aa: CAISESGTGWEKLFF
abundance: NA; v_gene: TRBV4-1; d_gene: NA; j_gene: TRBJ2-7; CDR3nt: TGCGCCAGCAGCCAAGATGGGGCGGGGAATCGCGAGCAGTACTTC; CDR3aa: CASSQDGAGNREQYF
abundance: few; v_gene: TRBV12-3/TRBV12-4; d_gene: NA; j_gene: TRBJ1-2; CDR3nt: TGTGCCAGCAGTTTGGGGGGGAGGTATGGCTACACCTTC; CDR3aa: CASSLGGRYGYTF
abundance: few; v_gene: TRBV27; d_gene: TRBD1; j_gene: TRBJ2-7; CDR3nt: TGTGCCAGCAGTGCTGCAGGGACAGCCTACGAGCAGTACTTC; CDR3aa: CASSAAGTAYEQYF
abundance: NA; v_gene: TRBV5-1; d_gene: TRBD2; j_gene: TRBJ2-5; CDR3nt: TGCGCCAGCAGCCCACCGGGACTATACTACAATGAGCAGTACTTC; CDR3aa: CASSPPGLYYNEQYF
abundance: few; v_gene: TRBV7-2; d_gene: NA; j_gene: TRBJ2-7; CDR3nt: TGTGCCAGCAGCTTAGAGGGGGTAGCGGTGGCCTACGAGCAGTACTTC; CDR3aa: CASSLEGVAVAYEQYF
abundance: NA; v_gene: TRBV3-1; d_gene: TRBD2; j_gene: TRBJ2-1; CDR3nt: TGTGCCAGCAGCCGTATATCGGGGACTAGCGGGAGGCAAAATGAGCAGTTCTTC; CDR3aa: CASSRISGTSGRQNEQFF
abundance: few; v_gene: TRBV5-1; d_gene: TRBD1; j_gene: TRBJ2-7; CDR3nt: TGCGCCAGCAGCTTAAAACAGGGGACGACCTACGAGCAGTACTTC; CDR3aa: CASSLKQGTTYEQYF
abundance: NA; v_gene: TRBV20-1; d_gene: NA; j_gene: TRBJ2-7; CDR3nt: TGCAGTGCGTTGTGGCTAGGGGGTGAGCAGTACTTC; CDR3aa: CSALWLGGEQYF
abundance: NA; v_gene: TRBV9; d_gene: TRBD2; j_gene: TRBJ2-2; CDR3nt: TGTGCCAGCAGCGTAGTAGCGGGAGGCGCGAACACCGGGGAGCTGTTTTTT; CDR3aa: CASSVVAGGANTGELFF
abundance: NA; v_gene: TRBV6-9; d_gene: NA; j_gene: TRBJ1-4; CDR3nt: TGTGCCAGCAGGATTCGGGAGGCAGGGGCTGAAAAACTGTTTTTT; CDR3aa: CASRIREAGAEKLFF
abundance: NA; v_gene: TRBV5-5; d_gene: TRBD1; j_gene: TRBJ2-2; CDR3nt: TGTGCCAGCAGCGTACGGGACAGGGGTATCACCGGGGAGCTGTTTTTT; CDR3aa: CASSVRDRGITGELFF
abundance: NA; v_gene: TRBV6-1; d_gene: NA; j_gene: TRBJ1-2; CDR3nt: TGTGCCAGCAGTGAAAACCAGTCCTTAAACTATGGCTACACCTTC; CDR3aa: CASSENQSLNYGYTF
abundance: few; v_gene: TRBV28; d_gene: NA; j_gene: TRBJ2-5; CDR3nt: TGTGCCAGCGCTAGACAGGACCTAAAGAGGCAAGAGACCCAGTACTTC; CDR3aa: CASARQDLKRQETQYF
abundance: NA; v_gene: TRBV7-9; d_gene: TRBD1; j_gene: TRBJ2-5; CDR3nt: TGTGCCAGCAGCTGGCCGGGACAGGGGGCCTTATTTCGGGAGACCCAGTACTTC; CDR3aa: CASSWPGQGALFRETQYF
abundance: few; v_gene: TRBV2; d_gene: NA; j_gene: TRBJ2-3; CDR3nt: TGTGCCAGCGCTTGGACTAGCACAGATACGCAGTATTTT; CDR3aa: CASAWTSTDTQYF
abundance: NA; v_gene: TRBV12-3/TRBV12-4; d_gene: NA; j_gene: TRBJ2-7; CDR3nt: TGTGCCAGCAGGGACAGCTCCCGGGGCTACGAGCAGTACTTC; CDR3aa: CASRDSSRGYEQYF
abundance: few; v_gene: TRBV12-3/TRBV12-4; d_gene: NA; j_gene: TRBJ1-6; CDR3nt: TGTGCCAGCAGTTCCGGACGGAGCTCCTATAATTCACCCCTCCACTTT; CDR3aa: CASSSGRSSYNSPLHF
abundance: NA; v_gene: TRBV20-1; d_gene: NA; j_gene: TRBJ2-7; CDR3nt: TGCAGTGCTTACCCGGGGGGCCACGAGCAGTACTTC; CDR3aa: CSAYPGGHEQYF